What follows is one T cell receptor (beta chain) and its context. This entry is derived from a study of T cell responses to AZD1222 COVID-19 vaccine. Assay: immunoSEQ multiplex PCR; the TCRdb copy retains only in-frame clones and omits some. The sample comprises about 260,000 clones, about 92% of which are singletons, and around 0.58% rests with the top ten. CDR3 length: 19 residues. CDR1 is MNHNS and CDR2 is SASEGT in the germline V gene. V gave up 0 bases and J gave up 0 bases, with 18 bases separating them. This chain links TRBV6-1 with TRBJ1-3; no firm D call. This clonotype was sampled from an adult in good health. The sequencing here drew on peripheral blood, taken on day 0 of AZD1222 vaccination. CDR3 nucleotide sequence: TGTGCCAGCAGTGAAGCTCCTAGGAGCAGGTCTTCCTCTGGAAACACCATATATTTT. It is translated as CASSEAPRSRSSSGNTIYF.